Sequencing of this TCR beta chain was carried out in a study of regulatory T cells in long-lasting Graves disease. Time point described: persistent/refractory GD, antithyroid drugs over 5 years with positive TRAb. Construction of the TCR library relied on RNA isolated from PBMCs. The CDR3 length is 14 residues. The V and J ends lost 5 bases and 1 base respectively, with 14 bases between them. Germline CDR1 reads SQVTM; CDR2 reads ANQGSEA. This clonotype was observed many times. Its antigen is undetermined. Whole-study findings and limits: Persistent Graves' patients showed less TCR diversity than newly diagnosed patients showed.

Both iRepertoire HTBI primers and Arm-PCR of CDR3 regions were used to build the TCR beta libraries. TCRdb re-derived calls from the multiplex PCR reads in MiXCR, one entry per CDR3 protein. The sample has about 400,000 distinct CDR3 sequences, less than 25% seen once; the top ten hold less than 25%. The material sequenced was peripheral blood mononuclear cells (PBMCs), taken when the disease was refractory, from a patient treated with antithyroid drugs. The chain links TRBV29-1 to TRBJ1-1; a possible D gene is TRBD1 (6 bases). The TCR was taken from a female donor with Graves disease. CDR3 sequence (DNA): TGCAGCGTTATCGGGGGCCTCGGGAACACTGAAGCTTTCTTT. Its translation: CSVIGGLGNTEAFF.